These 26 T cell receptor beta chains share one sample of origin, sequenced in a study of blood T cell repertoires in COVID-19. Assay: immunoSEQ multiplex PCR; the TCRdb copy retains only in-frame clones and omits some. In the table there are about 74,000 clones, about nine tenths of which are singletons. The material sequenced was peripheral blood. These receptors originate from a human donor in a cohort sampled during active COVID-19.

This clone was counted a single time. The chain recombines TRBV18 with TRBJ2-1, with 10 positions matching TRBD2. This CDR3 is built from 18 residues. Germline lookup yields CDR1 KGHSH and CDR2 LQKENI. Trimming at V came to 6 bases and at J to 3 bases, leaving 14 bases not matched to a gene. CDR3 protein: CASSTGTSVTMNYNEQFF. The CDR3 DNA reads as TGTGCCAGCTCGACCGGGACTAGCGTCACAATGAACTACAATGAGCAGTTCTTC.

This clone was recorded only once. The CDR3 DNA is TGTGCCAGCAGCAAAGTCGGGCTAGCGGGGTACAATGAGCAGTTCTTC. Its protein is CASSKVGLAGYNEQFF. The chain combines TRBV21-1 with TRBJ2-1; the DNA was not used to check the table's D call, TRBD2. TRBV21-1 is a pseudogene locus. The CDR3 sequence is 16 residues long.

The chain joins TRBV7-2 to TRBJ2-3; D is undetermined. Germline values: CDR1 SGHTA, CDR2 FQGNSA. CDR3 length equals 14 residues. Between the trimmed V and J ends, which lost 3 bases and 2 bases, there was a span of 9 bases. In nucleotides, the CDR3 is TGTGCCAGCAGCTTTGGGCAACTCACAGATACGCAGTATTTT. Protein: CASSFGQLTDTQYF.

V is TRBV28 and J is TRBJ1-2, with D perhaps TRBD1 (6 bases). The length of the CDR3 is 15 residues. Per germline, CDR1 MDHEN and CDR2 SYDVKM. V lost 5 bases and J lost 3, with 16 bases in between. The CDR3 reads CASSGGLGYDYGYTF. The DNA of the CDR3 is TGTGCCAGCAGTGGGGGCCTGGGGTATGACTATGGCTACACCTTC.

This sequence joins TRBV7-9 and TRBJ2-7; 8 bases line up with TRBD1. The germline V gene has CDR1 SEHNR and CDR2 FQNEAQ (reference sequence). The trim removed 5 bases at V and 1 base at J, leaving 4 bases unmatched. The CDR3 contains 14 residues. CDR3 nucleotide sequence: TGTGCCAGCAGCCCTCGGGACAGGTCCTACGAGCAGTACTTC. This sequence encodes CASSPRDRSYEQYF. Complete variable domain (other parts from reference TRBV7-9 and TRBJ2-7): DTGVSQNPRHKITKRGQNVTFRCDPISEHNRLYWYRQTLGQGPEFLTYFQNEAQLEKSRLLSDRFSAERPKGSFSTLEIQRTEQGDSAMYLCASSPRDRSYEQYFGPGTRLTVT.

J is TRBJ1-1 and V is TRBV29-1; D remains unclear. CDR1 and CDR2 (germline): SQVTM, ANQGSEA. This CDR3 has 14 amino acids. The V end was cut by 4 bases, the J end by 5 bases, with 17 bases between. CDR3 amino acids: CSVGPLYSLTEAFF. CDR3 sequence (DNA): TGCAGCGTTGGACCCCTATACAGTTTAACTGAAGCTTTCTTT.

This rearrangement joins TRBV15 to TRBJ2-7; D might be TRBD1 (5 bases). CDR3 length: 15 amino acids. CDR1 and CDR2 (germline): LNHNV, YYDKDF (reference sequence). Trimming took 3 bases from V and 3 from J, leaving 15 bases between them. The CDR3 sequence is CATSRRDGAYYEQYF. The CDR3 coding sequence is TGTGCCACCAGCAGGAGAGATGGGGCCTACTACGAGCAGTACTTC. The variable domain in full, completed from reference TRBV15 and TRBJ2-7, reads DAMVIQNPRYQVTQFGKPVTLSCSQTLNHNVMYWYQQKSSQAPKLLFHYYDKDFNNEADTPDNFQSRRPNTSFCFLDIRSPGLGDTAMYLCATSRRDGAYYEQYFGPGTRLTVT.

The J gene is TRBJ2-1, the V gene TRBV7-9; the D gene is possibly TRBD2 (5 bases). This CDR3 region has 16 residues. Trimming stripped 2 bases from V and 0 bases from J, with 11 bases between. Germline CDR1 reads SEHNR; CDR2 reads FQNEAQ (reference sequence). The CDR3 coding sequence is TGTGCCAGCAGCTTATCGGGAACTAGCTCCTACAATGAGCAGTTCTTC. Protein product: CASSLSGTSSYNEQFF.

The genes are TRBV9 and TRBJ2-7; TRBD1 matches 9 bases. CDR3 length: 14 residues. From germline, CDR1 is SGDLS and CDR2 YYNGEE. J lost 7 bases, V lost 0 bases, and 5 bases had no gene match. Here the CDR3 reads CASSVGDRVWEQYF. The CDR3 nucleotides read TGTGCCAGCAGCGTAGGGGACAGGGTTTGGGAGCAGTACTTC.

The table lists this clone with a count of one. The chain has TRBV7-6 and TRBJ2-3; the match to TRBD2 covers 9 bases. The CDR3 length is 15 residues. The trim removed 4 bases at V and 2 bases at J, leaving 4 bases unmatched. Germline V lookup: CDR1 SGHVS, CDR2 FNYEAQ. CDR3 region: CASSSLAGATDTQYF. The CDR3 coding sequence is TGTGCCAGCAGCTCCTTAGCGGGAGCCACAGATACGCAGTATTTT.

This clone was observed a few times. This rearrangement joins TRBV4-2 to TRBJ2-1; TRBD1 aligns across 12 bases. The CDR3 is made up of 14 amino acids. V was pared by 4 bases and J by 7 bases, with 2 bases of the junction left unmatched. Looked up from germline, CDR1 is LGHNA and CDR2 is YNFKEQ. In DNA form, the CDR3 reads TGTGCCAGCAGCCTGGGACAGGGGGCTAATGAGCAGTTCTTC. It codes for CASSLGQGANEQFF.

The chain couples TRBV13 to TRBJ2-3, with 16 bases identical to TRBD2. The CDR3 runs 17 residues. The V gene end was trimmed by 5 bases and the J gene end by 4 bases; junction bases not matched to a gene: 6. Looked up from germline, CDR1 is PRHDT and CDR2 is FYEKMQ (reference sequence). DNA for the CDR3: TGTGCCAGCAGCCCCGGGACTAGCGGGAGGGGCTCAGATACGCAGTATTTT. Translated: CASSPGTSGRGSDTQYF.

V gene TRBV30 combines with J gene TRBJ2-1; D might be TRBD2 (6 bases). There are 12 residues in the CDR3. The V and J ends lost 0 bases and 10 bases respectively, with 10 bases between them. Germline V gene data show CDR1 as GTSNPN and CDR2 as SVGIG (reference sequence). CDR3 region: CAWSVAGREQFF. CDR3 in DNA: TGTGCCTGGAGTGTCGCGGGAAGAGAGCAGTTCTTC.

This clone appeared a single time. V and J are TRBV24-1 and TRBJ1-1; D is uncertain. The length of the CDR3 is 14 residues. V was clipped by 8 bases and J by 0 bases, with 12 bases between them. Per germline, CDR1 KGHDR and CDR2 SFDVKD. The CDR3 nucleotides read TGTGCCACCACCCGACACTTTATGAACACTGAAGCTTTCTTT. Protein product: CATTRHFMNTEAFF.

CDR3 loop: CASKAGETLSYNEQFF. The CDR3 nucleotides read TGTGCCAGCAAGGCGGGAGAAACCCTCTCCTACAATGAGCAGTTCTTC. The rearrangement joins TRBV2 to TRBJ2-1, with 7 bases fitting TRBD2. The germline gives CDR1 SNHLY, CDR2 FYNNEI. J was trimmed by 0 bases and V by 7 bases; bases with no gene match: 9. The CDR3 has 16 residues.

V gene TRBV4-1 combines with J gene TRBJ2-3; 10 nucleotides match TRBD1. In germline, CDR1 is MGHRA, CDR2 YSYEKL. Losses at the gene ends were 4 bases for V and 4 bases for J; bases not matched to a gene: 5. This CDR3 comprises 15 residues. The CDR3 sequence: CASSPRDRGSDTQYF. The DNA of the CDR3 is TGCGCCAGCAGCCCCCGGGACAGGGGATCAGATACGCAGTATTTT.

This sequence joins TRBV15 and TRBJ1-2, with TRBD1 identical over 9 bases. Germline assignment: CDR1 LNHNV and CDR2 YYDKDF (reference sequence). This CDR3 region has 15 residues. J lost 4 bases, V lost 3 bases, and 6 bases had no gene match. The CDR3 spells CATSRAGTGLYGYTF. The CDR3 DNA sequence: TGTGCCACCAGCAGGGCCGGGACAGGGCTCTATGGCTACACCTTC.

The chain couples TRBV10-3 to TRBJ1-1; 7 nucleotides match TRBD1. Germline CDR1 and CDR2: ENHRY and SYGVKD. The trim removed 6 bases at V and 9 bases at J, leaving 7 bases unmatched. The CDR3 extends over 12 amino acids. CDR3 sequence: CAIRGTEAQAFF. CDR3 sequence (DNA): TGTGCCATCAGGGGGACAGAAGCCCAAGCTTTCTTT.

V and J are TRBV18 and TRBJ2-2, with D perhaps TRBD1 (7 bases). Germline V gives CDR1 KGHSH, CDR2 LQKENI. This CDR3 is built from 16 residues. The ends were cut back, 3 bases at V and 0 bases at J, with 11 bases in the middle. The CDR3 nucleotides read TGTGCCAGCTCACCTGGAGGGGGCGCGAACACCGGGGAGCTGTTTTTT. This sequence encodes CASSPGGGANTGELFF.

The chain recombines TRBV15 with TRBJ1-4, with D uncertain. Germline loops: CDR1 LNHNV, CDR2 YYDKDF (reference sequence). The CDR3 is 14 residues long. The germline V and J ends were trimmed by 1 base and 5 bases, with 8 bases remaining between them. In DNA form, the CDR3 reads TGTGCCACCAGCAGAGTTGGGGAGAATGAAAAACTGTTTTTT. Its protein is CATSRVGENEKLFF.

The CDR3 sequence is CASSGQGDEQFF. The CDR3 DNA is TGTGCCAGCAGCGGTCAGGGTGATGAGCAGTTCTTC. The chain has TRBV7-3 and TRBJ2-1; a weak D match, TRBD1 (5 bases). Per germline, CDR1 SGHTA and CDR2 FQGTGA. The CDR3 length is 12 residues. The V end was cut by 5 bases, the J end by 8 bases, with 10 bases between.

The chain employs TRBV3-1 (or the pseudogene TRBV3-2) and TRBJ2-1, with 11 bases that match TRBD2. The CDR3 contains 17 residues. With V trimmed by 8 bases and J by 3 bases, 12 bases remained unmatched. CDR1 is LGHDT, CDR2 YNNKEL, per germline (reference sequence). The CDR3 loop reads CASRGGYSGRGYNEQFF. The CDR3 DNA follows: TGTGCCAGCCGCGGGGGATATAGCGGGAGGGGCTACAATGAGCAGTTCTTC.

The chain carries TRBV19 and TRBJ2-7, with 8 bases lining up with TRBD2. The CDR3 has 14 amino acids. The trim removed 5 bases at V and 2 bases at J, leaving 5 bases unmatched. Germline loops: CDR1 LNHDA, CDR2 SQIVND (reference sequence). CDR3 nucleotide sequence: TGTGCCAGTAGTGCCACTAGCGGCCCCTACGAGCAGTACTTC. It encodes CASSATSGPYEQYF.

The chain uses TRBV28 and TRBJ2-7; unclear D gene. The germline gives CDR1 MDHEN, CDR2 SYDVKM. The CDR3 has 12 residues. Trimming removed 3 bases at V and 5 bases at J, with 8 bases between. DNA of the CDR3: TGTGCCAGCAGTTTGAAGCCCCACGAGCAGTACTTC. It codes for CASSLKPHEQYF.

The sample holds one count of this clone. CDR3 amino acids: CASSLVGRDNEQFF. CDR3 nucleotides: TGTGCCAGCAGTTTGGTCGGGAGGGACAATGAGCAGTTCTTC. The chain recombines TRBV28 with TRBJ2-1, with 8 bases aligning to TRBD2. Trimming cost V 3 bases and J 5 bases; bases outside gene matches: 3. The CDR3 length is 14 residues. CDR1 MDHEN and CDR2 SYDVKM come from the germline V gene.

The V and J genes are TRBV3-1 (or the pseudogene TRBV3-2) and TRBJ2-5; TRBD1 matches at 7 bases. Looked up from germline, CDR1 is LGHDT and CDR2 is YNNKEL (reference sequence). The CDR3 contains 14 residues. V shed 1 base, J shed 2 bases, and the junction held 1 base outside the gene matches. CDR3 sequence reads: CASSQGTGQETQYF. CDR3 DNA sequence: TGTGCCAGCAGCCAAGGGACAGGTCAAGAGACCCAGTACTTC.